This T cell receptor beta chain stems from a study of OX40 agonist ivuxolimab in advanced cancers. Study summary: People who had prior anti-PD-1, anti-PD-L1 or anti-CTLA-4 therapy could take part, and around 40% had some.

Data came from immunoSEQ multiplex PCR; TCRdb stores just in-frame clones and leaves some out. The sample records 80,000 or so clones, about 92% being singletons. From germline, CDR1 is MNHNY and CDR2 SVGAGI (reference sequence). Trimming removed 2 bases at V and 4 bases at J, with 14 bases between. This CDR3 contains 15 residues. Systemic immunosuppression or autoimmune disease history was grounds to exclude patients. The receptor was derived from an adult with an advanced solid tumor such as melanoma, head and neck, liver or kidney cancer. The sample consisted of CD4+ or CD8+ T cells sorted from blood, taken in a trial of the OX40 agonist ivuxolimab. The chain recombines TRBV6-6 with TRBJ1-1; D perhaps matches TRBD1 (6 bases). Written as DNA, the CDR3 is TGTGCCAGCAGTTACGCGGGATTCAGGGGCACTGAAGCTTTCTTT. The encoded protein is CASSYAGFRGTEAFF.